Sequencing of this T cell receptor beta chain was carried out in a study of blood T cell repertoires in COVID-19. The CDR3 is 14 residues long. CDR1 and CDR2 from the germline V gene are SGHRS and YFSETQ. Trimming took 4 bases from V and 5 from J, leaving 13 bases between them. Sequencing used immunoSEQ multiplex PCR; TCRdb keeps in-frame clones, though not all of them. The sample holds roughly 250,000 clones, around 85% seen once. The clonotype comes from a woman aged 50 to 60 who had recovered from COVID-19. The chain combines TRBV5-1 with TRBJ2-1, with D possibly TRBD2 on 6 matching bases. The sequenced sample was PBMCs or T cells enriched from blood (not recorded which). The CDR3 here is CASSPGTHNNEQFF. The CDR3 coding sequence is TGCGCCAGCAGCCCCGGGACTCATAACAATGAGCAGTTCTTC. The complete variable domain, with remaining parts taken from reference TRBV5-1 and TRBJ2-1, reads KAGVTQTPRYLIKTRGQQVTLSCSPISGHRSVSWYQQTPGQGLQFLFEYFSETQRNKGNFPGRFSGRQFSNSRSEMNVSTLELGDSALYLCASSPGTHNNEQFFGPGTRLTVL.